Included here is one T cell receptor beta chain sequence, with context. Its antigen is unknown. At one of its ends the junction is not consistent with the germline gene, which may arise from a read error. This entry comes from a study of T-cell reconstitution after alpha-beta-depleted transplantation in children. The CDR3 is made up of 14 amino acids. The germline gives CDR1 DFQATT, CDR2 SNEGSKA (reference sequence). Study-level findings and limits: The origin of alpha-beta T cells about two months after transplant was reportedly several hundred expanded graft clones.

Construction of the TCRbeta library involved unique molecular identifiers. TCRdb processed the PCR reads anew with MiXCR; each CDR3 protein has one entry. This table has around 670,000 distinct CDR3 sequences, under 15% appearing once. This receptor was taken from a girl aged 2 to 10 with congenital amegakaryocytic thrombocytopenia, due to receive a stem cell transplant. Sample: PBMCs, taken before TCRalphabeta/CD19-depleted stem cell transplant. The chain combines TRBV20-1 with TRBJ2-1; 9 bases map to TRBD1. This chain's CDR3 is CCASIQGASNEQFF. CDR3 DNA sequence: TGCTGTGCTAGTATACAGGGGGCCAGCAATGAGCAGTTCTTC.